This T cell receptor (beta chain) was obtained from a study of T cell responses to AZD1222 COVID-19 vaccine. The study's findings and limits: Baseline seropositivity occurred in only a handful of AZD1222 recipients. None of the repertoires were sampled until the peak T cell response had passed. Spike-specific TCR repertoires showed rising breadth and depth after two AZD1222 doses. Regions 160-218 and 743-854 held dominance among vaccine-associated CD4 TCRs, which spanned spike.

The assay was immunoSEQ multiplex PCR, and TCRdb's table has in-frame clones only and misses some. The sample holds under 150,000 clones, about 88% seen once. Deletions cut 9 bases from V and 0 bases from J, with 12 bases between. This CDR3 comprises 13 residues. In germline, CDR1 is SGHAT, CDR2 FQNNGV. About this clone: Its specificity is not known.

This rearrangement joins TRBV11-2 to TRBJ2-7; D is uncertain. The sequencing used peripheral blood, collected 28 days after the second AZD1222 dose. The receptor was derived from an adult who received the AZD1222 COVID-19 vaccine. CDR3 sequence reads: CASSRTDSYEQYF. The CDR3 DNA sequence: TGTGCCAGTTCCCGCACAGACTCCTACGAGCAGTACTTC.